Here is one T cell receptor (beta chain) with its context. Per the authors' pipeline: Estimates of nucleated cell counts were drawn from the amplification of reference gene primers. Sequenced by immunoSEQ multiplex PCR; TCRdb stores in-frame clones only, minus some. Clone size and V and J calls were adopted from that table, with D and trimming inferred from the DNA. The table lists 250,000 to 350,000 clones, roughly nine tenths of them singletons, with about 2% in the top ten. Germline V gene data show CDR1 as MNHEY and CDR2 as SVGAGI. Trimming left V 6 bases short and J 4 bases short, with 15 bases between. CDR3 length: 15 amino acids. These data are taken from a study of blood T cell repertoires in COVID-19. Across the study: PBMCs, B-cell-depleted T cells, or T cells provided the cDNA or gDNA that made up the material.

The sample comprised peripheral blood. The rearrangement uses TRBV6-5 and TRBJ1-4; maybe TRBD1 (5 bases). This receptor was identified in a woman aged 45-59 years who had recovered from COVID-19. CDR3 in amino acids: CASSRGGVGNEKLFF. The CDR3 DNA reads TGTGCCAGCAGCCGTGGGGGGGTCGGTAATGAAAAACTGTTTTTT.